A selection of T cell receptor beta chains follows, all from one sample in a study of cytomegalovirus exposure and HLA in healthy donors. Method: immunoSEQ multiplex PCR; TCRdb's copy keeps in-frame clones and lacks some. The sample contains 120,000 or so clones, 70% to 80% of which appear only once. The sequenced sample was PBMCs. The receptors here all came from a woman aged 50 to 60 in good health and CMV-seropositive. CDR3s include the opening cysteine and the closing phenylalanine or tryptophan. The D gene is left open where the match is weak. Expanded clones are given a class, and other clones once, few, many or no size at all.

D,size,V,J,CDR3,DNA
.,.,TRBV6-5,TRBJ1-1,CASSSHSREAEAFF,TGTGCCAGCAGTTCCCACTCCAGGGAGGCTGAAGCTTTCTTT
.,.,TRBV19,TRBJ1-2,CASSSRSYTF,TGTGCCAGTAGTAGCAGGAGCTACACCTTC
.,.,TRBV30,TRBJ2-7,CAWSPSGYEQYF,TGTGCCTGGAGTCCGAGTGGCTACGAGCAGTACTTC
.,.,TRBV4-1,TRBJ2-1,CASSLAVSSYNEQFF,TGCGCCAGCAGCCTAGCGGTGAGCTCCTACAATGAGCAGTTCTTC
.,.,TRBV2,TRBJ1-2,CASRVRAYTF,TGTGCCAGCAGGGTGCGGGCCTACACCTTC
.,.,TRBV5-1,TRBJ2-7,CASSAGGSSYEQYF,TGCGCCAGCAGCGCGGGCGGATCCTCCTACGAGCAGTACTTC
.,.,TRBV15,TRBJ2-5,CATSRDLMFSDKETQYF,TGTGCCACCAGCAGAGATCTGATGTTTAGCGACAAAGAGACCCAGTACTTC
TRBD1,.,TRBV27,TRBJ1-1,CASRDSNTEAFF,TGTGCCAGCCGGGACAGCAACACTGAAGCTTTCTTT
TRBD2,.,TRBV28,TRBJ2-3,CASSIPSGSDTQYF,TGTGCCAGCAGTATCCCTAGCGGCTCAGATACGCAGTATTTT
.,.,TRBV5-1,TRBJ1-1,CASSLYRGSDTEAFF,TGCGCCAGCAGCTTGTACCGGGGGTCAGACACTGAAGCTTTCTTT
TRBD1,.,TRBV19,TRBJ1-1,CASSVRDRNTEAFF,TGTGCCAGTAGTGTCCGGGACAGGAACACTGAAGCTTTCTTT
TRBD1,.,TRBV12-5,TRBJ2-3,CASDQGDVVTDTQYF,TGTGCTAGTGATCAGGGGGACGTTGTCACAGATACGCAGTATTTT
.,.,TRBV6-1,TRBJ2-5,CASSTGLTNVETQYF,TGTGCCAGCAGTACCGGACTCACGAATGTAGAGACCCAGTACTTC
TRBD1,.,TRBV23-1,TRBJ1-6,CASSQSLVPGQADNNSPLHF,TGCGCCAGCAGTCAATCCCTCGTCCCGGGACAGGCCGATAATAATTCACCCCTCCACTTT
TRBD1,.,TRBV11-1,TRBJ1-1,CASSSFRDRGRKNTEAFF,TGTGCCAGCAGCTCCTTCCGGGACAGGGGGCGCAAGAACACTGAAGCTTTCTTT
TRBD1,.,TRBV19,TRBJ2-5,CASSAGQGAGKTQYF,TGTGCCAGTAGTGCTGGACAGGGGGCTGGAAAGACCCAGTACTTC
.,.,TRBV7-2,TRBJ2-7,CASSLEAGYIYEQYF,TGTGCCAGCAGCTTAGAGGCAGGGTACATTTACGAGCAGTACTTC
TRBD1,once,TRBV7-2,TRBJ2-5,CASTDRVQETQYF,TGTGCCAGCACCGACAGGGTCCAAGAGACCCAGTACTTC
.,.,TRBV18,TRBJ2-1,CASSPRDSRNEQFF,TGTGCCAGCTCACCTCGGGACTCTCGGAATGAGCAGTTCTTC
.,.,TRBV5-1,TRBJ2-1,CASSTVLGSNEQFF,TGCGCCAGCAGCACGGTACTAGGCTCGAATGAGCAGTTCTTC
TRBD1,.,TRBV2,TRBJ1-2,CASRWTGRYGYTF,TGTGCCAGCAGATGGACAGGGAGGTATGGCTACACCTTC
.,.,TRBV7-9,TRBJ1-1,CASTFSGMNTEAFF,TGTGCCAGCACCTTTTCGGGAATGAACACTGAAGCTTTCTTT
TRBD2,.,TRBV9,TRBJ2-7,CASSPPGVAGYEQYF,TGTGCCAGCAGCCCCCCTGGGGTAGCGGGGTACGAGCAGTACTTC